These 25 T cell receptor beta chains came from one sample sequenced in a study of cytomegalovirus exposure and HLA in healthy donors. This PCR relied on a set of 60 Vbeta primers and 13 Jbeta primers. TCRdb keeps only in-frame clones here, not all; method: immunoSEQ multiplex PCR. The sample records about 160,000 clones, 70% to 80% being singletons. Specimen: PBMCs. The receptors originated from a man between 18 and 35 years old in good health and CMV-seropositive.

The V call is TRBV6-1, the J call TRBJ1-4, with 12 positions matching TRBD1. The CDR3 is made up of 17 amino acids. The germline CDR1 and CDR2 sequences are MNHNS and SASEGT. The J segment lost 8 bases and the V segment lost 3 bases, leaving 10 bases of the junction unmatched. The CDR3 DNA reads TGTGCCAGCAGTGATCCGGGACAGGGGGCCTGGGGGGAAAAACTGTTTTTT. It is translated as CASSDPGQGAWGEKLFF.

This clone was detected once. The identical CDR3 is also encoded by other nucleotide sequences in the sample. The chain has TRBV19 and TRBJ2-7, with a tentative D call TRBD1 (5 bases). Trimming stripped 3 bases from V and 2 bases from J, with 8 bases between. CDR1 and CDR2 (germline): LNHDA, SQIVND (reference sequence). The CDR3 sequence is 13 residues long. The CDR3 DNA reads as TGTGCCAGTAGTATTGGACATACCTACGAGCAGTACTTC. It encodes CASSIGHTYEQYF. The whole variable domain, remainder taken from reference TRBV19 and TRBJ2-7, is DGGITQSPKYLFRKEGQNVTLSCEQNLNHDAMYWYRQDPGQGLRLIYYSQIVNDFQKGDIAEGYSVSREKKESFPLTVTSAQKNPTAFYLCASSIGHTYEQYFGPGTRLTVT.

This chain joins TRBV9 and TRBJ1-3, with D possibly matching TRBD1 (6 bases). The CDR3 length is 16 residues. With 3 bases removed from V and 3 bases from J, the gap between germline ends came to 16 bases. Germline V CDR1 and CDR2: SGDLS, YYNGEE. The CDR3 is CASSASSGTYGNTIYF. The CDR3 bases are TGTGCCAGCAGCGCGTCCTCCGGGACATATGGAAACACCATATATTTT.

This clone came up a few times. V and J are TRBV2 and TRBJ1-1; 9 bases line up with TRBD1. The CDR3 extends over 13 amino acids. Trimming took 6 bases from V and 3 from J; bases not matched to a gene: 2. Germline-derived CDR1 and CDR2 are SNHLY and FYNNEI. The CDR3 is CASSGTGYTEAFF. DNA of the CDR3: TGTGCCAGCAGCGGGACAGGGTACACTGAAGCTTTCTTT. The full variable domain, its missing parts supplied by reference TRBV2 and TRBJ1-1, is EPEVTQTPSHQVTQMGQEVILRCVPISNHLYFYWYRQILGQKVEFLVSFYNNEISEKSEIFDDQFSVERPDGSNFTLKIRSTKLEDSAMYFCASSGTGYTEAFFGQGTRLTVV.

This clone has only one observation. The chain has TRBV18 and TRBJ1-1; no firm D call. Germline V gene lookup returns CDR1 KGHSH and CDR2 LQKENI. Trimming cost V 3 bases and J 2 bases, with 10 bases left between them. The CDR3 contains 14 residues. The CDR3 DNA reads as TGTGCCAGCTCACCCTCGAGGACTAACACTGAAGCTTTCTTT. Translated: CASSPSRTNTEAFF. The full variable domain, rest sourced from reference TRBV18 and TRBJ1-1, is NAGVMQNPRHLVRRRGQEARLRCSPMKGHSHVYWYRQLPEEGLKFMVYLQKENIIDESGMPKERFSAEFPKEGPSILRIQQVVRGDSAAYFCASSPSRTNTEAFFGQGTRLTVV.

The chain is built from TRBV7-2 and TRBJ2-5; 8 positions agree with TRBD2. The V gene end was trimmed by 4 bases and the J gene end by 5 bases; junction bases not matched to a gene: 12. Germline values: CDR1 SGHTA, CDR2 FQGNSA. This CDR3 has 16 residues. The CDR3 spells CASSSYGAGGRETQYF. CDR3 DNA: TGTGCCAGCAGCTCCTACGGGGCGGGGGGTAGGGAGACCCAGTACTTC.

The sample holds a few counts of this clone. The chain uses TRBV4-2 and TRBJ1-6; 7 bases fit TRBD1. Germline V CDR1 and CDR2: LGHNA, YNFKEQ. V lost 0 bases to trimming and J lost 9 bases; unmatched junction nucleotides: 8. This CDR3 region has 16 residues. As DNA, the CDR3 is TGTGCCAGCAGCCAAGATTCGACAGGGTCTGGTTCACCCCTCCACTTT. This translates into CASSQDSTGSGSPLHF.

The chain recombines TRBV5-5 with TRBJ2-7; D possibly corresponds to TRBD1 (6 bases). Germline V lookup: CDR1 SGHKS, CDR2 YYEKEE (reference sequence). This CDR3 has 12 residues. Between the trimmed V and J ends, which lost 6 bases and 6 bases, there was a span of 13 bases. CDR3 in amino acids: CASNIQGTEQYF. The CDR3 DNA sequence: TGTGCCAGCAACATACAGGGTACCGAGCAGTACTTC.

In regard to this clone: One end of the junction does not line up with germline, which may come from a read error. The chain recombines TRBV7-9 with TRBJ2-3; a weak D match, TRBD1 (6 bases). Germline V CDR1 and CDR2: SEHNR, FQNEAQ (reference sequence). The CDR3 runs to 15 residues. The CDR3 reads CSSSKWTASTDTQYF. The CDR3, as DNA: TGTTCCAGCAGCAAATGGACAGCTTCCACAGATACGCAGTATTTT.

The chain recombines TRBV2 with TRBJ1-2, with a tentative D call TRBD1 (5 bases). Trimming left V 4 bases short and J 2 bases short, with 8 bases between. The CDR3 extends over 13 amino acids. CDR1 SNHLY and CDR2 FYNNEI come from the germline V gene. CDR3 coding DNA: TGTGCCAGCAGTGTTCAGGGAAACTATGGCTACACCTTC. Translated, it gives CASSVQGNYGYTF.

The chain employs TRBV7-2 and TRBJ2-3; D gene uncertain. CDR3 size: 14 residues. Germline V lookup: CDR1 SGHTA, CDR2 FQGNSA. Trimming stripped 3 bases from V and 0 bases from J, with 7 bases between. CDR3 residues: CASSLSESTDTQYF. The CDR3, as DNA: TGTGCCAGCAGCTTGAGCGAGAGCACAGATACGCAGTATTTT.

Only a few counts were recorded for this clone. The chain combines TRBV5-4 with TRBJ1-1, with D perhaps matching TRBD1 (5 bases). Looked up from germline, CDR1 is SGHNT and CDR2 is YYREEE (reference sequence). This CDR3 has 13 amino acids. Trimming shortened V by 4 bases and J by 1 base, and 8 bases separated the two germline ends. The CDR3 DNA sequence: TGTGCCAGCAGCGCGACAGCGAACACTGAAGCTTTCTTT. Encoded protein: CASSATANTEAFF.

CDR3 nucleotides: TGTGCCAGCAGCTTGTGGAGCGGGAGTCGTACCGGGGAGCTGTTTTTT. It translates to CASSLWSGSRTGELFF. The V call is TRBV5-5, the J call TRBJ2-2; 8 bases fit TRBD2. The J segment lost 5 bases and the V segment lost 1 base, leaving 7 bases of the junction unmatched. Germline CDR1 SGHKS, CDR2 YYEKEE (reference sequence). There are 16 residues in the CDR3.

This chain joins TRBV6-1 and TRBJ2-7; D is possibly TRBD1 (6 bases). The germline V and J ends were trimmed by 5 bases and 2 bases, with 16 bases remaining between them. The CDR3 contains 15 residues. Germline V gene lookup returns CDR1 MNHNS and CDR2 SASEGT. The CDR3 spells CASSTFGTRTYEQYF. DNA for the CDR3: TGTGCCAGCAGTACTTTCGGGACAAGGACCTACGAGCAGTACTTC.

This rearrangement joins TRBV9 to TRBJ1-3, with 7 positions matching TRBD1. This CDR3 spans 16 amino acids. Germline V gives CDR1 SGDLS, CDR2 YYNGEE. Trimming at V came to 1 base and at J to 0 bases, leaving 4 bases not matched to a gene. The CDR3 spells CASSVSGGDSGNTIYF. The CDR3 coding sequence is TGTGCCAGCAGCGTATCAGGGGGAGACTCTGGAAACACCATATATTTT.

The CDR3 DNA reads as TGTGCCAGCAGTCCTCGACAGGGACCCCCCTCCGAGCAGTACTTC. Translation: CASSPRQGPPSEQYF. The chain combines TRBV6-4 with TRBJ2-7; 7 nucleotides line up with TRBD1. J was trimmed by 6 bases and V by 5 bases; bases with no gene match: 13. The CDR3 extends over 15 amino acids. Germline assignment: CDR1 MRHNA and CDR2 SNTAGT.

This chain joins TRBV7-2 and TRBJ1-5; D is unclear. Trimming took off 2 bases at V and 2 bases at J, with 7 bases between the two ends. The germline V gene has CDR1 SGHTA and CDR2 FQGNSA. The CDR3 extends over 14 amino acids. This CDR3 is CASSLNLGNQPQHF. Written as DNA, the CDR3 is TGTGCCAGCAGCTTAAATCTCGGCAATCAGCCCCAGCATTTT.

The J gene is TRBJ2-1, the V gene TRBV30; TRBD2 matches at 13 bases. Germline V CDR1 and CDR2: GTSNPN, SVGIG (reference sequence). The CDR3 has 14 residues. Trimming at V came to 1 base and at J to 10 bases, leaving 4 bases not matched to a gene. The CDR3 DNA reads as TGTGCCTGGAGTGCACTAGCGGGGGGGCAAGAGCAGTTCTTC. It is translated as CAWSALAGGQEQFF.

The V and J genes are TRBV6-1 and TRBJ2-7, with D maybe TRBD2 (5 bases). Deletions cut 9 bases from V and 7 bases from J, with 22 bases between. The CDR3 spans 14 residues. Germline values: CDR1 MNHNS, CDR2 SASEGT. The CDR3 here is CASEREMHGWEQYF. The CDR3 coding sequence is TGTGCCAGTGAAAGGGAGATGCATGGGTGGGAGCAGTACTTC.

The rearrangement joins TRBV18 to TRBJ2-1; 8 bases fit TRBD2. V shed 7 bases, J shed 3 bases, and the junction held 5 bases outside the gene matches. The CDR3 is made up of 14 amino acids. CDR1 and CDR2 (germline): KGHSH, LQKENI. The CDR3 nucleotides read TGTGCCAGCTTCCTTAGCGGGGACTACAATGAGCAGTTCTTC. Encoded protein: CASFLSGDYNEQFF.

The chain couples TRBV15 to TRBJ2-2, with TRBD2 identical over 11 bases. The CDR3 contains 21 residues. Germline CDR1 reads LNHNV; CDR2 reads YYDKDF (reference sequence). With 1 base clipped from V and 0 bases from J, the junction kept 13 bases outside the gene matches. Written as DNA, the CDR3 is TGTGCCACCAGCAGAGGATGGTCTGGGACTAGCGGATATTCGAACACCGGGGAGCTGTTTTTT. It is translated as CATSRGWSGTSGYSNTGELFF.

This clone appeared a few times. The DNA of the CDR3 is TGTGCCAGCAGTTACAATTACGGACAGAGCTACAATGAGCAGTTCTTC. Protein product: CASSYNYGQSYNEQFF. The chain employs TRBV6-5 and TRBJ2-1; the D gene is possibly TRBD1 (6 bases). CDR1 is MNHEY and CDR2 is SVGAGI in the germline V gene. The CDR3 runs 16 residues. Trimming took 2 bases from V and 3 from J, leaving 14 bases between them.

V gene TRBV18 combines with J gene TRBJ2-6; weak D call: TRBD1 (5 bases). This CDR3 has 16 amino acids. Germline values: CDR1 KGHSH, CDR2 LQKENI. V lost 4 bases to trimming and J lost 1 base, with 11 bases between them. This chain's CDR3 is CASSREGASGANVLTF. In DNA, the CDR3 is TGTGCCAGCTCACGAGAAGGGGCGTCTGGGGCCAACGTCCTGACTTTC.

The gene calls are TRBV5-6 and TRBJ2-1; unclear D gene. The CDR3 loop spans 17 amino acids. In germline, CDR1 is SGHDT, CDR2 YYEEEE. V was cut by 0 bases and J by 5 bases, with 18 bases left in between. CDR3 amino acids: CASSLVRHWQADNEQFF. The CDR3 DNA follows: TGTGCCAGCAGCTTGGTCCGACATTGGCAGGCTGACAATGAGCAGTTCTTC.

The chain is built from TRBV4-1 and TRBJ1-1; D gene ambiguous. V was shortened by 4 bases and J by 11 bases, with 17 bases between the two germline ends. Germline-derived CDR1 and CDR2 are MGHRA and YSYEKL. The CDR3 is 13 residues long. The CDR3 nucleotides read TGCGCCAGCAGCCCGCCCGGTGTAAAACTGGCTTTCTTT. Residues: CASSPPGVKLAFF.